This TCR beta chain came from a study of siplizumab effects on memory and regulatory T cells. Sequencing was performed with immunoSEQ multiplex PCR; in TCRdb, only in-frame clones are kept and a portion is missing. The sample has roughly 120,000 clones; roughly nine tenths are singletons. This clone was detected only once. The receptor was derived from a human donor in good health. The sequenced sample consisted of Tregs sorted from blood.

CDR3 DNA: TGTGCCAGTAGTATCAGGGGTCCTAGCAATCAGCCCCAGCATTTT. This codes for CASSIRGPSNQPQHF. The chain employs TRBV19 and TRBJ1-5, with D possibly TRBD1 on 6 matching bases. Germline values: CDR1 LNHDA, CDR2 SQIVND (reference sequence). CDR3 length: 15 residues. Trimming stripped 3 bases from V and 0 bases from J, with 9 bases between.